Described below is a single TCR beta chain sequence and its context. This clonotype was counted only a few times. Which antigen it targets is not known. No much larger clone is present one base from it, and per-base qualities are unavailable. TCRdb names Illumina HiSeq 1500 as the instrument used. TCRdb took the public reads, trimmed them with fastp at Q25, ran MiXCR for clone calling and kept in-frame beta chains. Merged by CDR3 protein, the rows form single entries marked with the most common genes and DNA. This sample is represented by approximately 300,000 distinct CDR3 sequences; about 28% of them were singletons. Jointly, the top ten make up 20% of the sample. The data were obtained in a study of T cell repertoires in cytomegalovirus infection (dated by TCRdb to the late 2010s). In the study overall: Peptide stimulations targeted recently identified HLA-C-restricted CMV epitopes, whose presentation resists viral immunomodulation, together with well-studied HLA-B-restricted epitopes. Donor HLA type was relevant to the analysis, as public TCR beta signatures indicated carriage of CMV infection together with the matching HLA type. Study-level results and caveats: In both this cohort and an independent cohort of 352 donors, the cumulative frequency of public TCR beta family members distinguished carriers of CMV infection plus the relevant HLA type. The ex vivo response was dominated by HLA-C-restricted CMV-specific TCR beta clonotypes, which also provided the single most frequent clonotype in two of eight donors.

The CDR3 runs 15 residues from the cysteine to the phenylalanine. The kept DNA is CDR3 alone, 45 bases in frame from the first base. The germline V end is reduced by 7 bases and the J end by 5 bases; junction bases left unmatched: 6. In the germline V gene (reference sequence), CDR1 corresponds to MNHEY and CDR2 to SMNVEV. The treatment or condition label for this specimen denotes: in vitro stimulation with specific CMV peptide epitopes to enrich CMV-specific T cells. The receptor's source is a human donor in good health (CMV status not recorded). Some clones in this sample may be carry-over from other donors' samples. This specimen was cultured PBMCs, taken from culture after CMV antigen stimulation. The chain was built from TRBV27 and TRBJ2-1; 12 bases in the junction line up with TRBD2. The nucleotide sequence is TGTGCCAGCAATCTAGCGGGAGGGGACCACAATGAGCAGTTCTTC. It is translated as CASNLAGGDHNEQFF.